This note documents a single TCR beta chain sequence. This clonotype appeared a single time. Its antigen remains undetermined. Per-nucleotide qualities are absent, and no much larger clonotype sits a single base away. Resting on one read, the evidence is weak. This specimen comes from a study of CD8 T cells in Susac syndrome (dated by TCRdb to the late 2010s). About the study as a whole: Whether CD8+ T cell activation and differentiation in Susac syndrome was antigen driven was tested using repertoire sequencing. The study compared CD8+ T cell repertoire clonality among around 11 healthy donors, about 14 Susac syndrome patients and fewer than 19 multiple sclerosis patients.

Overall study outcomes, separate from this receptor: The study acknowledged that relatively few individuals were included in the TCR sequencing and HLA analysis.

Peripheral blood CD8+ and CD4+ T cells from healthy donors, Susac syndrome patients and multiple sclerosis patients were profiled by high-throughput TCR beta sequencing. Healthy donors were age- and sex-matched controls. Bulk CD8+ and CD4+ T cells were purified magnetically by negative isolation, whereas CD8+ TEMRA cells were enriched by FACS. Blood was drawn into EDTA tubes, processed within 24 hours, and PBMCs were isolated by density gradient centrifugation. PBMCs destined for TCR sequencing were cryopreserved in liquid nitrogen and later thawed in a 37 °C water bath. A purity of at least 90% was achieved for sorted or isolated CD4+, CD8+ and CD8+ TEMRA cells. RNA was extracted using the RNeasy kit, and roughly 0.45 to 1 microgram was reverse transcribed with random hexamers. The immunoSEQ multiplex PCR assay, which covers 54 Vbeta and 13 Jbeta segments, was used to amplify TCR beta CDR3 regions. PCR amplification bias was corrected using a synthetic template baseline for primer optimization and computational correction. Concerning the study's data processing: Reads were annotated to V, D and J genes per IMGT and analyzed with immunoSEQ Analyzer, keeping only productive sequences. Clonality was calculated as one minus the Shannon entropy normalized by log2 of the number of productive unique sequences. Public and private clones were assessed among the 100 most prevalent clones of each patient and control. A clone was defined as Susac-specific if it was absent from the healthy and MS cohorts, from around 960 published viral clones and from other ImmuneACCESS disease sequences. TCRdb reworked the public reads: Q25 trimming with fastp, MiXCR clone assembly, productive beta chains retained. CDR3 protein duplicates are merged, each entry listing the most common genes and DNA. It is TCRdb's table, rather than the study itself, that gives the V and J calls and clone size. The sample includes about 140,000 distinct CDR3 sequences, with approximately 95% observed a single time. Over 0.25% of the sample lies in the top ten.

From the cysteine up to the phenylalanine, the CDR3 has a length of 16 residues. The sequence is cut down to CDR3 DNA, 48 bases in frame from base 1. Between the V and J ends, shortened by 1 base and 3 bases respectively, the junction contains 13 bases. CDR1 and CDR2 (SGHAT, FQNNGV) derive from the germline V gene. Sample: CD8+ T cells from PBMCs. This receptor was identified in a human donor in good health. Recombination joined TRBV11-2 with TRBJ2-1, with the D gene call left open. The DNA sequence follows: TGTGCCAGCAGCTTAGGGGCCGAGGTAGGCTACAATGAGCAGTTCTTC. Translated, this is CASSLGAEVGYNEQFF.